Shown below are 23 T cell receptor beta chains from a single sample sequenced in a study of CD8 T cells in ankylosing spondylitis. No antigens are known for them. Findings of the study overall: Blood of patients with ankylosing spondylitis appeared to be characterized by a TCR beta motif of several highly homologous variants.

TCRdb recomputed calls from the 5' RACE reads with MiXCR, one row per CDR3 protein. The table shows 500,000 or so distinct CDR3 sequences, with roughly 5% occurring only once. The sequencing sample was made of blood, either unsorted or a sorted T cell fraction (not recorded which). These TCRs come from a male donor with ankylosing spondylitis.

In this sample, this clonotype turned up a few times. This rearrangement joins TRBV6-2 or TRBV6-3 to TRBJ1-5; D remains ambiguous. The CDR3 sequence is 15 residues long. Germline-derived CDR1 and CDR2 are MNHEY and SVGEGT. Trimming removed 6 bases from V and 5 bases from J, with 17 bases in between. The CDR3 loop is CASSRPRMDDQPQHF. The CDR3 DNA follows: TGTGCCAGCAGCCGCCCCAGGATGGACGATCAGCCCCAGCATTTT.

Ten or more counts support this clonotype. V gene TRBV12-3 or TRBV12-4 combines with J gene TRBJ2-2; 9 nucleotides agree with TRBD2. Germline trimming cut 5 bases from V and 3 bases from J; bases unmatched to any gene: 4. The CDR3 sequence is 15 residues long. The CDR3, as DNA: TGTGCCAGCAGTCCTGGCGGGGGGGACACCGGGGAGCTGTTTTTT. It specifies CASSPGGGDTGELFF.

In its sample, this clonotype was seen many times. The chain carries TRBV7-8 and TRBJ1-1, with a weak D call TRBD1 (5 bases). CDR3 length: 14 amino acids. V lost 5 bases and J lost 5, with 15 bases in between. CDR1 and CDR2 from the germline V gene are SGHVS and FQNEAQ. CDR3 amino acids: CASSPTRGSTEAFF. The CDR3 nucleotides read TGTGCCAGCAGCCCGACAAGGGGTTCTACTGAAGCTTTCTTT. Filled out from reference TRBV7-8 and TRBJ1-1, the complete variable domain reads GAGVSQSPRYKVAKRGQDVALRCDPISGHVSLFWYQQALGQGPEFLTYFQNEAQLDKSGLPSDRFFAERPEGSVSTLKIQRTQQEDSAVYLCASSPTRGSTEAFFGQGTRLTVV.

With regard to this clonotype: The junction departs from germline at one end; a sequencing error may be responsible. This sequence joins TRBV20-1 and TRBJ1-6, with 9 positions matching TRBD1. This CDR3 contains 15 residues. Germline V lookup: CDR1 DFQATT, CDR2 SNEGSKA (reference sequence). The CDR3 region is CCAGVQDRGFSPLHF. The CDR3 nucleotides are TGCTGTGCCGGGGTCCAGGACAGGGGTTTTTCACCCCTCCACTTT.

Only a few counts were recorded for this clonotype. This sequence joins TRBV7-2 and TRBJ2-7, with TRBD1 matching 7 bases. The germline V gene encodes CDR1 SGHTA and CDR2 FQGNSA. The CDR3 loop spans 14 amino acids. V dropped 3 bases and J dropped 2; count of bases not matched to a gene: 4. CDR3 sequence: CASSFRDRPYEQYF. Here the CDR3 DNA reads TGTGCCAGCAGCTTCCGGGACAGACCCTACGAGCAGTACTTC.

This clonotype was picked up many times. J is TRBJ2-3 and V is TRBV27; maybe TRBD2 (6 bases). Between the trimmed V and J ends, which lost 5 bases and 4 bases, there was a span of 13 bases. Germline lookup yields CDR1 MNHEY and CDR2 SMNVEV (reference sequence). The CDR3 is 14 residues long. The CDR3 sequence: CASSPWRGPDTQYF. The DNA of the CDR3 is TGTGCCAGCAGTCCTTGGAGGGGCCCAGATACGCAGTATTTT.

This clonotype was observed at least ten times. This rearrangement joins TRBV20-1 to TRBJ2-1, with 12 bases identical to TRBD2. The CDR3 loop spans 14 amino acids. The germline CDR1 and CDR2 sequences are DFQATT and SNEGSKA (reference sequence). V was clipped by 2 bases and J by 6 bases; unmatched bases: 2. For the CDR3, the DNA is TGCAGTGCTAGATCGACTAGCGGGAGCAATGAGCAGTTCTTC. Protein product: CSARSTSGSNEQFF.

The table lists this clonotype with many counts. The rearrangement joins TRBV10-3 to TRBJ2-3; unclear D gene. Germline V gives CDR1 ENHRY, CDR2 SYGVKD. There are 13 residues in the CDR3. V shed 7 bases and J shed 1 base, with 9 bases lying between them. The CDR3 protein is CAINQEGTDTQYF. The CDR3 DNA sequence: TGTGCCATCAACCAGGAAGGCACAGATACGCAGTATTTT.

The CDR3 DNA is TGCAGTGCTAGGGACGGCCTAGGAGACACCGGGGAGCTGTTTTTT. It codes for CSARDGLGDTGELFF. V usage is TRBV20-1 and J usage is TRBJ2-2; D not certain. This CDR3 has 15 residues. Trimming stripped 3 bases from V and 3 bases from J, with 14 bases between. Germline V gene lookup returns CDR1 DFQATT and CDR2 SNEGSKA (reference sequence).

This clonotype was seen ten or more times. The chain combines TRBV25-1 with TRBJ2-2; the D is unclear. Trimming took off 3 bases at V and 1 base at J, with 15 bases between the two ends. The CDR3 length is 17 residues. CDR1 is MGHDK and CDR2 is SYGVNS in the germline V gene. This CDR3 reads CASSDPSKTWNTGELFF. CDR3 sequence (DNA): TGTGCCAGCAGTGATCCTTCCAAAACATGGAACACCGGGGAGCTGTTTTTT.

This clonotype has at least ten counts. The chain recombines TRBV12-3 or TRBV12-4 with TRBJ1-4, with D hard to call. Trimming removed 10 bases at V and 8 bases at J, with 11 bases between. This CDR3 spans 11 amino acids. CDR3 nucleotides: TGTGCCACTTCCCTTGCCGAAAAACTGTTTTTT. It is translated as CATSLAEKLFF.

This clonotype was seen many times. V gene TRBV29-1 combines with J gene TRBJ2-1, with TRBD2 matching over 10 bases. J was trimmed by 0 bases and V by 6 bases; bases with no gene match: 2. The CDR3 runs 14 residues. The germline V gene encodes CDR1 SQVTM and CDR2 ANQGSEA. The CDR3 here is CSVASGSSYNEQFF. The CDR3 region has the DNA TGCAGCGTGGCTAGCGGGAGCTCCTACAATGAGCAGTTCTTC.

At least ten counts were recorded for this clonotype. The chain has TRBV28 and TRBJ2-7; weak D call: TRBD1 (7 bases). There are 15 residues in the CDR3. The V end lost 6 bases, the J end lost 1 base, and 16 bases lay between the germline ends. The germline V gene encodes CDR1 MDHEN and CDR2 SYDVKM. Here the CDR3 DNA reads TGTGCCAGCAGCTTAAGGGCAGGGGGGTCCTACGAGCAGTACTTC. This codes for CASSLRAGGSYEQYF.

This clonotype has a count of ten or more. CDR3 amino acids: CSARDGARWAYEQYF. As DNA, the CDR3 is TGCAGTGCTAGAGATGGGGCCAGGTGGGCCTACGAGCAGTACTTC. This chain joins TRBV20-1 and TRBJ2-7, with D tentatively TRBD1 (5 bases). The CDR3 totals 15 residues. Per germline, CDR1 DFQATT and CDR2 SNEGSKA (reference sequence). The germline V and J ends were trimmed by 0 bases and 2 bases, with 14 bases remaining between them.

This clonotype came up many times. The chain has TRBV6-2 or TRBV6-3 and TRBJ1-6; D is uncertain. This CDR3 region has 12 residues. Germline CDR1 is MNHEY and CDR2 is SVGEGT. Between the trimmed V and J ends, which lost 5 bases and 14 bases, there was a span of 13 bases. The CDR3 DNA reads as TGTGCCAGCAGTGATCGGCACGGGGCCCTCCACTTT. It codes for CASSDRHGALHF.

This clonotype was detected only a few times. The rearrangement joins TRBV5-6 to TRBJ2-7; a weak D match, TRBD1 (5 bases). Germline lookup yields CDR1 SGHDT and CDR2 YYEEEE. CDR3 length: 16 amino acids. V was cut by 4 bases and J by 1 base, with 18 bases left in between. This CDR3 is CASSRLQVRSSYEQYF. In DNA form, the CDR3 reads TGTGCCAGCAGCCGATTACAGGTACGATCATCCTACGAGCAGTACTTC.

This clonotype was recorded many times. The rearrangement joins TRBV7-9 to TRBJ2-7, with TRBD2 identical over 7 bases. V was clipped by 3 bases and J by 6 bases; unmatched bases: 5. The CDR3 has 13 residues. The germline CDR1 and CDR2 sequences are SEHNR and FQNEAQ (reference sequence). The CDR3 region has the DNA TGTGCCAGCAGCTTGTTCAGGGAGGGCGAGCAGTACTTC. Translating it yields CASSLFREGEQYF.

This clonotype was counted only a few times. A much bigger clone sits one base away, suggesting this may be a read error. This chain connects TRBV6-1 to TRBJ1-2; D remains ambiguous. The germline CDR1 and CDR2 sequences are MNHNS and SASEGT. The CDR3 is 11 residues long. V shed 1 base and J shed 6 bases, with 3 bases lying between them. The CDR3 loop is CASSEGNGYTF. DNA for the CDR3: TGTGCCAGCAGTGAAGGAAATGGCTACACCTTC.

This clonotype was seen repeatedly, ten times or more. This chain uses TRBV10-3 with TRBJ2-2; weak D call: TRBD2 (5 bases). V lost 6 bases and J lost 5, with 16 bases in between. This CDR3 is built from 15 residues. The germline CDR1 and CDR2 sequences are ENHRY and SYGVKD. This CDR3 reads CAIRSGIRGTGELFF. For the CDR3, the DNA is TGTGCCATCAGATCCGGGATTCGAGGGACCGGGGAGCTGTTTTTT.

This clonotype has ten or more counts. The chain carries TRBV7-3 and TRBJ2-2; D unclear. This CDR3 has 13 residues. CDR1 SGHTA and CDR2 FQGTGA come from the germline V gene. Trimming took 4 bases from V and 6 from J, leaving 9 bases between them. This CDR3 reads CASSSLLSGELFF. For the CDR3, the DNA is TGTGCCAGCAGCTCCCTCCTATCCGGGGAGCTGTTTTTT. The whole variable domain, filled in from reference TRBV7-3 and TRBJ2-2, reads GAGVSQTPSNKVTEKGKYVELRCDPISGHTALYWYRQSLGQGPEFLIYFQGTGAADDSGLPNDRFFAVRPEGSVSTLKIQRTERGDSAVYLCASSSLLSGELFFGEGSRLTVL.

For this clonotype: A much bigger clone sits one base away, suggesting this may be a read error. CDR3 sequence reads: CVSSFLDRPGYTF. The CDR3 DNA reads TGTGTCAGCAGCTTTTTGGACAGGCCTGGCTACACCTTC. The chain employs TRBV7-9 and TRBJ1-2; 7 bases align to TRBD1. This CDR3 region has 13 residues. Per the germline V gene, CDR1 is SEHNR and CDR2 is FQNEAQ (reference sequence).

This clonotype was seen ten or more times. The CDR3, as DNA: TGTGCCAGCAGCTTGCCCCCGGGACTAGCGGGAACCGGGGAGCTGTTTTTT. Its protein product is CASSLPPGLAGTGELFF. The chain uses TRBV5-6 and TRBJ2-2, with TRBD2 matching over 13 bases. Germline V gene lookup returns CDR1 SGHDT and CDR2 YYEEEE. The CDR3 runs 17 residues. V dropped 1 base and J dropped 5; count of bases not matched to a gene: 5.

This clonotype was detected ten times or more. CDR3 sequence: CSASDRVIQETQYF. DNA of the CDR3: TGCAGTGCTTCGGACAGGGTAATCCAAGAGACCCAGTACTTC. The V and J genes are TRBV20-1 and TRBJ2-5; 8 bases are a match to TRBD1. From germline, CDR1 is DFQATT and CDR2 SNEGSKA (reference sequence). V gave up 5 bases and J gave up 1 base; unmatched junction bases: 6. The CDR3 sequence is 14 residues long.